This T cell receptor (beta chain) was documented in a study of T cells in Graves' hyperthyroidism and ophthalmopathy. RNA transcripts were the template for amplifying TCR beta CDR3 regions. RT-PCR in the first round (using the HTBI primer set) targeted the TCR CDR3. TCRdb re-analysed the multiplex PCR reads in MiXCR, keeping a single row per CDR3 protein. This table holds a few hundred thousand distinct CDR3 sequences, about a sixth found once. This CDR3 has 17 amino acids. Germline V gene sequence: CDR1 MNHNS, CDR2 SASEGT. The V gene end was trimmed by 0 bases and the J gene end by 0 bases; junction bases not matched to a gene: 4. Diagnoses used clinical symptoms, serum thyroxine and TRAb, thyroid ultrasound and orbital computed tomography.

Sequenced material: blood. The origin of this receptor is a woman between 50 and 59 years old with Graves' hyperthyroidism. The chain carries TRBV6-1 and TRBJ1-5; 8 bases are a match to TRBD1. The CDR3 DNA is TGTGCCAGCAGTGAAGCCCTGACAGGGGATAGCAATCAGCCCCAGCATTTT. Translated, it gives CASSEALTGDSNQPQHF.